The TCR beta chain under discussion was sequenced for a study of T cell responses to AZD1222 COVID-19 vaccine. Points from the study as a whole: Seropositive at baseline were only six AZD1222 recipients.

Trimming cost V 6 bases and J 6 bases, with 26 bases left between them. The CDR3 has 17 amino acids. A remark on this clone: The antigen remains undetermined.

The protocol was immunoSEQ multiplex PCR, while the TCRdb copy is restricted to in-frame clones and leaves out a portion. Of more than 75,000 clones in the sample, roughly nine tenths were seen once. The V gene is TRBV23-1, the J gene TRBJ2-5, with D possibly TRBD1 on 6 matching bases. TRBV23-1 is classed as an ORF, of uncertain function. This clonotype was sampled from an adult in good health. The specimen was peripheral blood, collected on day 0 of AZD1222 vaccination. In nucleotides, the CDR3 is TGCGCCAGCAGCCGAACCCAACCTTCTACAGGGTCGCAGACCCAGTACTTC. As protein: CASSRTQPSTGSQTQYF.